A selection of T cell receptor beta chains follows, all from one sample in a study of blood T cell repertoires in COVID-19. TCRdb keeps only in-frame clones here, not all; method: immunoSEQ multiplex PCR. The data show 200,000 to 250,000 clones, approximately 83% seen once. The sample taken for sequencing was PBMCs or T cells enriched from blood (not recorded which). Source of these receptors: a woman aged 60-75 years who had recovered from COVID-19. Each CDR3 is given with its conserved first and last residue. Each record gives: J gene, D gene, V gene, clone size, CDR3 DNA, CDR3 protein. A D gene is named only where the DNA matches it firmly. Clone size, where shown, is once, few, many, or a class for clones that have expanded.

TRBJ1-3 . TRBV3-1/TRBV3-2 . TGTGCCAGCAGCCAAGATTGTTGTCCGTACTCTGGAAACACCATATATTTT CASSQDCCPYSGNTIYF
TRBJ1-6 . TRBV2 . TGTGCCAGCAGTGAACTAAGGCGAGGTTCACCCCTCCACTTT CASSELRRGSPLHF
TRBJ2-2 TRBD1 TRBV6-2/TRBV6-3 . TGTGCCAGCAGTAAATCCACAGGGGGCGTTGGGACCGGGGAGCTGTTTTTT CASSKSTGGVGTGELFF
TRBJ1-1 . TRBV11-1 once TGTGCCAGCAGCTTCGTCCGAGCGGGTGAAGCTTTCTTT CASSFVRAGEAFF
TRBJ2-7 . TRBV6-1 . TGTGCCAGTAGTGAATGGGGACTTACCTACGAGCAGTACTTC CASSEWGLTYEQYF
TRBJ1-1 . TRBV11-2 . TGTGCCAGCAGCTTAAGTCGGGGTTCCACTGAAGCTTTCTTT CASSLSRGSTEAFF
TRBJ2-1 TRBD1 TRBV9 . TGTGCCAGCAGGAAAGCGGCCAACCGGGACAGGGTGGGCAATGAGCAGTTCTTC CASRKAANRDRVGNEQFF
TRBJ1-2 TRBD1 TRBV6-5 . TGTGCCAGCAGCATAAGGACAGGGAACTATGGCTACACCTTC CASSIRTGNYGYTF
TRBJ2-2 TRBD1 TRBV15 . TGTGCCACCAGCAGGCACCCGGGACAGGGTGGGGAGCTGTTTTTT CATSRHPGQGGELFF
TRBJ1-1 . TRBV7-2 . TGTGCCAGCAGCTCCAATGGTCGGGGGGCAGGGACTGAAGCTTTCTTT CASSSNGRGAGTEAFF
TRBJ2-7 TRBD1 TRBV6-5 few TGTGCCAGCAGCCTCGGGGCAGGGGGCGGTTACGAGCAGTACTTC CASSLGAGGGYEQYF
TRBJ2-2 . TRBV2 . TGTGCCAGCACCGGGACAAGGGAAGGGGAGCTGTTTTTT CASTGTREGELFF
TRBJ2-2 . TRBV3-1/TRBV3-2 . TGTGCCAGCAGCCAAAAGGGACAGAACACCGGGGAGCTGTTTTTT CASSQKGQNTGELFF
TRBJ2-1 TRBD2 TRBV11-3 . TGTGCCAGCAGCTTAGATCTCGAGCGGGGGGGCAACAATGAGCAGTTCTTC CASSLDLERGGNNEQFF
TRBJ2-7 . TRBV7-9 . TGTGCCAGCTGTCAGTCCCCCCACGAGCAGTACTTC CASCQSPHEQYF
TRBJ1-5 TRBD1 TRBV29-1 . TGCAGCGAAGGGGCGGTAGGGGGCGGCAATCAGCCCCAGCATTTT CSEGAVGGGNQPQHF
TRBJ1-5 TRBD1 TRBV18 few TGTGCCAGCTCACCGAACCAGGGGGTTAGCAATCAGCCCCAGCATTTT CASSPNQGVSNQPQHF
TRBJ2-3 . TRBV27 . TGTGCCAGCAGTTTATCCCGGGGCACAGATACGCAGTATTTT CASSLSRGTDTQYF
TRBJ2-7 TRBD2 TRBV27 once TGTGCCAGCAAGTTAGCGGGGGGGCACTACGAGCAGTACTTC CASKLAGGHYEQYF
TRBJ2-1 TRBD2 TRBV7-9 . TGTGCCAGCAACCCGGGCCTAGCGGACTACAATGAGCAGTTCTTC CASNPGLADYNEQFF
TRBJ2-7 . TRBV2 . TGTGCCAGCAGTGACCTTGCGCCCTACGAGCAGTACTTC CASSDLAPYEQYF
TRBJ2-1 TRBD2 TRBV5-1 . TGCGCCAGCAGCTTGGGGACTAGCCTACGCGAGCAGTTCTTC CASSLGTSLREQFF
TRBJ2-3 TRBD2 TRBV5-6 . TGTGCCAGCAGCTTGCCCACTAGCGGGGGCACAGATACGCAGTATTTT CASSLPTSGGTDTQYF
TRBJ2-5 TRBD1 TRBV4-1 . TGCGCCAGCAGCCGGGACAGCCAAGAGACCCAGTACTTC CASSRDSQETQYF
TRBJ1-1 . TRBV7-8 . TGTGCCAGCAGCTTCGGTCAGGGTAGGGAAGCTTTCTTT CASSFGQGREAFF
TRBJ2-3 . TRBV7-2 . TGTGCCAGCAGCTTGGGAACAGGTCCAGATACGCAGTATTTT CASSLGTGPDTQYF
TRBJ2-7 TRBD1 TRBV7-9 . TGTGCCAGCAATGGTGACAGGGAAGTTAGCAACGAGCAGTACTTC CASNGDREVSNEQYF
TRBJ2-5 TRBD2 TRBV4-2 . TGTGCCAGCAGCCAAGAACTAGCGGTTACGGCCCAGTACTTC CASSQELAVTAQYF
TRBJ1-2 TRBD1 TRBV10-1 . TGCGCCAGCAGTGAGACCCGGGACAGCTGGGATGGCTACACCTTC CASSETRDSWDGYTF
TRBJ2-3 TRBD1 TRBV7-9 . TGTGCCAGCAAAATAGGGGGGACAGGGTCAGATACGCAGTATTTT CASKIGGTGSDTQYF
TRBJ2-7 TRBD2 TRBV7-2 . TGTGCCAGCAGCTTAAAGTTGAGCGGGAGGAGGGAGCAGTACTTC CASSLKLSGRREQYF
TRBJ1-2 . TRBV5-1 . TGCGCCAGCAGCTTGGATGGCGACAATAGCTATGGCTACACCTTC CASSLDGDNSYGYTF
TRBJ1-4 TRBD1 TRBV5-1 . TGCGCCAGCAGCTCGGGACAGGAGGGTGAAAAACTGTTTTTT CASSSGQEGEKLFF
TRBJ1-2 . TRBV6-5 . TGTGCCAGCAACCCCGGGTATGGCTACACCTTC CASNPGYGYTF
TRBJ2-1 . TRBV7-2 . TGTGCCAGCAGCTTAGCGGCTAGCGAACTCTACAATGAGCAGTTCTTC CASSLAASELYNEQFF
TRBJ2-2 . TRBV6-5 . TGTGCCAGCAGTTACTCGGGGCCCGAGGCCGGGGAGCTGTTTTTT CASSYSGPEAGELFF
TRBJ1-5 . TRBV6-5 . TGTGCCAGCAGTTACACGGGGGATAGCAATCAGCCCCAGCATTTT CASSYTGDSNQPQHF
TRBJ2-1 . TRBV3-1/TRBV3-2 many TGTGCCAGCACCATATCCCTAGGGGCCTACAATGAGCAGTTCTTC CASTISLGAYNEQFF
TRBJ1-5 . TRBV9 . TGTGCCAGCAGCGTAGGGGCACAAAATCAGCCCCAGCATTTT CASSVGAQNQPQHF
TRBJ2-3 . TRBV2 . TGTGCCAGCAGTGAAGAGACCGGAGCAGCAGATACGCAGTATTTT CASSEETGAADTQYF
TRBJ1-1 . TRBV29-1 once TGCAGCGTTGCCCTCCACAGCATGAACACTGAAGCTTTCTTT CSVALHSMNTEAFF
TRBJ2-2 TRBD1 TRBV18 . TGTGCCAGCTCACGGGAAGGGGGCTCGAACACCGGGGAGCTGTTTTTT CASSREGGSNTGELFF
TRBJ2-3 . TRBV30 . TGTGCCTGGCAGCCGGGCGGGACTCACCTAAGCACAGATACGCAGTATTTT CAWQPGGTHLSTDTQYF
TRBJ1-6 . TRBV5-1 once TGCGCCAGCAGCTTGGGTACCCATGAGAATTCACCCCTCCACTTT CASSLGTHENSPLHF
TRBJ1-6 . TRBV7-2 . TGTGCCAGCAGTACAGGGTCGAGTAATTCACCCCTCCACTTT CASSTGSSNSPLHF
TRBJ2-3 TRBD1 TRBV7-3 . TGTGCCAGCAGCTTCGGACAGGGTGCAGATACGCAGTATTTT CASSFGQGADTQYF